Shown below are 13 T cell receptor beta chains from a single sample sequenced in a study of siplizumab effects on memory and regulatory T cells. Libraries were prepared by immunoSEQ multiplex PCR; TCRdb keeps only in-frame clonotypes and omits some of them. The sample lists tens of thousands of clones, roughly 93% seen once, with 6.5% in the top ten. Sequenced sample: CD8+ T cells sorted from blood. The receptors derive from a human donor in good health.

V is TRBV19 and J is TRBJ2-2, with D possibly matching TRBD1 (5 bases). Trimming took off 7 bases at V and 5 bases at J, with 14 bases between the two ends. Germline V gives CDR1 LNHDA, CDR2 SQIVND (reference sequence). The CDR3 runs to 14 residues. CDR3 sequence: CASNSGMGTGELFF. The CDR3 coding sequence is TGTGCCAGTAACTCAGGGATGGGGACCGGGGAGCTGTTTTTT.

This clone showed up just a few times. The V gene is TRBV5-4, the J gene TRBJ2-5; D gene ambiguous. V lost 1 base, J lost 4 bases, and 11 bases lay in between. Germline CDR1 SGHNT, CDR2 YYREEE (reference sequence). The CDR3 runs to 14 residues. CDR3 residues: CASSLWSPGETQYF. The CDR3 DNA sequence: TGTGCCAGCAGCTTGTGGTCCCCCGGAGAGACCCAGTACTTC.

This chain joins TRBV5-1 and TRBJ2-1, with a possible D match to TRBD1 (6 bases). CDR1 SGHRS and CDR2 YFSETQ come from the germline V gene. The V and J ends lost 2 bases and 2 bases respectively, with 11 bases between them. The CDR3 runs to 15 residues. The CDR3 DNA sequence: TGCGCCAGCAGCTTCCCAGGGGATCCCTACAATGAGCAGTTCTTC. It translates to CASSFPGDPYNEQFF. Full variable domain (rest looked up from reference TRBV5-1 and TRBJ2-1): KAGVTQTPRYLIKTRGQQVTLSCSPISGHRSVSWYQQTPGQGLQFLFEYFSETQRNKGNFPGRFSGRQFSNSRSEMNVSTLELGDSALYLCASSFPGDPYNEQFFGPGTRLTVL.

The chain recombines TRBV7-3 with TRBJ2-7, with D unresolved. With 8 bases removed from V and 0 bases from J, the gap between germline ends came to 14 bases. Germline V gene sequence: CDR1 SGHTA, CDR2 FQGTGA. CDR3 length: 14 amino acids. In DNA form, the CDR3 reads TGTGCCAGCCTTACAGAACCTAGCTCCTACGAGCAGTACTTC. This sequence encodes CASLTEPSSYEQYF.

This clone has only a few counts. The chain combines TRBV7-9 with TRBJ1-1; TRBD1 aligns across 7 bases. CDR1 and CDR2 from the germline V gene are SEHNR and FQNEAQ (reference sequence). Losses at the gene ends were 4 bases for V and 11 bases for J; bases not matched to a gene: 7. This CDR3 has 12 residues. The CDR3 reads CASSSTGAYAFF. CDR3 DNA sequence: TGTGCCAGCAGCTCTACAGGGGCGTACGCTTTCTTT.

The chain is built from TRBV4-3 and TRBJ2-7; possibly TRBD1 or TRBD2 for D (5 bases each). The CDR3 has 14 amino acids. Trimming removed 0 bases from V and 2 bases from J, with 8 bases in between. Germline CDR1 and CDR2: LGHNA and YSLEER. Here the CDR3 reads CASSQDLGAYEQYF. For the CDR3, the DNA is TGCGCCAGCAGCCAAGACTTGGGGGCCTACGAGCAGTACTTC.

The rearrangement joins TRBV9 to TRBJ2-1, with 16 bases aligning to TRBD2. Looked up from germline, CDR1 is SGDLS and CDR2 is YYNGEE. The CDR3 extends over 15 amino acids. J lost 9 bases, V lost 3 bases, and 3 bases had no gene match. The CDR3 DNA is TGTGCCAGCAGCGGGGGACTAGCGGGAGGGCCTGAGCAGTTCTTC. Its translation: CASSGGLAGGPEQFF.

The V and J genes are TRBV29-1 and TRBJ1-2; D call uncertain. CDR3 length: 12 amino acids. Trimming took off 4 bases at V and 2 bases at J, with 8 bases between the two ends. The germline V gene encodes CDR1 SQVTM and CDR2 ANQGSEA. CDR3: CSVASDNYGYTF. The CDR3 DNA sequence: TGCAGCGTTGCTTCGGACAACTATGGCTACACCTTC.

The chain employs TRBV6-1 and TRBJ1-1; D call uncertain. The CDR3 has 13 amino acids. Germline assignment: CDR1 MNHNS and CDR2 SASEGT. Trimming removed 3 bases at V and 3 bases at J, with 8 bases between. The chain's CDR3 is CASSDGRHTEAFF. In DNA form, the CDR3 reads TGTGCCAGCAGTGATGGCAGGCACACTGAAGCTTTCTTT.

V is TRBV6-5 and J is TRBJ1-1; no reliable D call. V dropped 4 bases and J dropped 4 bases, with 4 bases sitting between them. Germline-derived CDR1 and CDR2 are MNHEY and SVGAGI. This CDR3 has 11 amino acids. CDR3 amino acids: CASSFGTEAFF. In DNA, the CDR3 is TGTGCCAGCAGTTTTGGCACTGAAGCTTTCTTT.

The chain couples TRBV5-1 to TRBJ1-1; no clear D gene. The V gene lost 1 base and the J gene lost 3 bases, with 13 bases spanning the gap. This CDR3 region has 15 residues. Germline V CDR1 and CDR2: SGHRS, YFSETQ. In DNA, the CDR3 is TGCGCCAGCAGCTTGTCAGTTTATTCGGACACTGAAGCTTTCTTT. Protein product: CASSLSVYSDTEAFF.

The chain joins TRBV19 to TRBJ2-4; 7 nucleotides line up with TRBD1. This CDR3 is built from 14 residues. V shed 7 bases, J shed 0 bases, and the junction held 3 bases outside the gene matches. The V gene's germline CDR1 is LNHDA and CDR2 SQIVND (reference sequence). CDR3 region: CASTDRLAKNIQYF. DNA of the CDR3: TGTGCCAGTACGGACAGGCTAGCCAAAAACATTCAGTACTTC.

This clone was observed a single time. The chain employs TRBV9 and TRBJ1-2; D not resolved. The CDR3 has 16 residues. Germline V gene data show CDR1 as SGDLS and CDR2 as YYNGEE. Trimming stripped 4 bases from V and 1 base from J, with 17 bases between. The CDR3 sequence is CASSPPSGRLNYGYTF. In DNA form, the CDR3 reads TGTGCCAGCAGCCCCCCTTCGGGGAGACTTAACTATGGCTACACCTTC.